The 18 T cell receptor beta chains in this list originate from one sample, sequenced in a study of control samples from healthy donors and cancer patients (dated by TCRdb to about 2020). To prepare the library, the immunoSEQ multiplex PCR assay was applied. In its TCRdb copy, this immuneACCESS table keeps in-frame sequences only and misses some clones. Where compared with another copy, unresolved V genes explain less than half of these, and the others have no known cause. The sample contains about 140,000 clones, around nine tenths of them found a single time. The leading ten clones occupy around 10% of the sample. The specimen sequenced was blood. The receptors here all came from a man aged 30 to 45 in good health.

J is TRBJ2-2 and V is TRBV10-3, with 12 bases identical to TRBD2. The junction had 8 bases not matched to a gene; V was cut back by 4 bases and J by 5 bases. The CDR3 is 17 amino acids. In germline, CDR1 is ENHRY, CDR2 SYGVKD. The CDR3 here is CAISVASGRGRTGELFF. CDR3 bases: TGTGCCATCAGTGTAGCTAGCGGGAGGGGTCGGACCGGGGAGCTGTTTTTT.

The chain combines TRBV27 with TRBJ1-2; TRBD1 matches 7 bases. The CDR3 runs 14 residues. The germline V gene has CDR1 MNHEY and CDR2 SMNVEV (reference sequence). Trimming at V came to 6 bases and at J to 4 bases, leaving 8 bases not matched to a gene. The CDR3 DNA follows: TGTGCCAGCAGGAAGTCAGGGGGGATCTATGGCTACACCTTC. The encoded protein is CASRKSGGIYGYTF.

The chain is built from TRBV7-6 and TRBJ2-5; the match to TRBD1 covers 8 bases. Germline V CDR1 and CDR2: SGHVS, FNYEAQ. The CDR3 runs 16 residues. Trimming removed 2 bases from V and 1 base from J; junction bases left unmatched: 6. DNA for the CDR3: TGTGCCAGCAGCTTAACAGGGACAGGAGCCCAAGAGACCCAGTACTTC. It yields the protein CASSLTGTGAQETQYF.

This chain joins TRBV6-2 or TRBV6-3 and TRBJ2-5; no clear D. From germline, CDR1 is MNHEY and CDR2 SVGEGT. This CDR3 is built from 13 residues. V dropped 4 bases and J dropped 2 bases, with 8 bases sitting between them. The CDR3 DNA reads TGTGCCAGCAGTTCTGACGAACAAGAGACCCAGTACTTC. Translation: CASSSDEQETQYF.

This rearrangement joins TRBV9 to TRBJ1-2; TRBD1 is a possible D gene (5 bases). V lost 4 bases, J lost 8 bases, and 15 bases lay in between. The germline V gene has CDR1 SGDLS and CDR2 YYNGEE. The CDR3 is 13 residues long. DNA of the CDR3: TGTGCCAGCAGCCCACGGGGGGGGGACGGCTACACCTTC. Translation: CASSPRGGDGYTF. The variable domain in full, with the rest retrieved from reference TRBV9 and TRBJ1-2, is DSGVTQTPKHLITATGQRVTLRCSPRSGDLSVYWYQQSLDQGLQFLIQYYNGEERAKGNILERFSAQQFPDLHSELNLSSLELGDSALYFCASSPRGGDGYTFGSGTRLTVV.

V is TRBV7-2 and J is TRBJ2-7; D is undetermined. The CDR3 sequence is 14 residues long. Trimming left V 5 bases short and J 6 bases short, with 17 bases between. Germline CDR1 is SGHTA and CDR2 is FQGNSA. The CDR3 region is CASSPTKGLGEQYF. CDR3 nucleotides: TGTGCCAGCAGCCCCACGAAGGGTTTGGGCGAGCAGTACTTC.

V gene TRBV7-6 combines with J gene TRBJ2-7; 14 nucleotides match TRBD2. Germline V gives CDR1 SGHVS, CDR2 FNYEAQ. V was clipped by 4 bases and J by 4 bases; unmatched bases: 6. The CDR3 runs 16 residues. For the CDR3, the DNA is TGTGCCAGCAGCTCAGGGACTAGCGGGAGACGGTACGAGCAGTACTTC. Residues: CASSSGTSGRRYEQYF.

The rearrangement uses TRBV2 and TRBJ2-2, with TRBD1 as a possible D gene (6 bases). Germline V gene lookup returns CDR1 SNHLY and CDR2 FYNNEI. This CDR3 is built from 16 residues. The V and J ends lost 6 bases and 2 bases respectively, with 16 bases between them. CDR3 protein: CASSAKTGFNTGELFF. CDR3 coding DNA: TGTGCCAGCAGCGCCAAGACAGGATTCAACACCGGGGAGCTGTTTTTT.

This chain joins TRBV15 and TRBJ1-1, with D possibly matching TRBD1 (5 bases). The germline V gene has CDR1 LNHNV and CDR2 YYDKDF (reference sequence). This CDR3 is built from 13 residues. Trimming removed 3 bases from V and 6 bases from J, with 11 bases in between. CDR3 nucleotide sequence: TGTGCCACCAGCAGCCAGACAGAGCCTGAAGCTTTCTTT. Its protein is CATSSQTEPEAFF.

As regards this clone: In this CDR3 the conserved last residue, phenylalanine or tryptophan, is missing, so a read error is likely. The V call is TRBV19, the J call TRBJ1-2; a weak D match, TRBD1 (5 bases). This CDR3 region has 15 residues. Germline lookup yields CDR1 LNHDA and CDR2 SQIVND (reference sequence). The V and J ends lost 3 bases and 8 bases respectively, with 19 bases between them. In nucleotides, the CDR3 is TGTGCCAGTAGTATTCTTGGGACGGAAGTTCAAGGCTACACCCTC. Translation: CASSILGTEVQGYTL.

For the CDR3, the DNA is TGTGCCACAGCAGACACGAACACCGGGGAGCTGTTTTTT. The encoded protein is CATADTNTGELFF. This sequence joins TRBV11-2 and TRBJ2-2; no definite D call. CDR1 is SGHAT and CDR2 is FQNNGV in the germline V gene. CDR3 length: 13 residues. V was shortened by 10 bases and J by 0 bases, with 9 bases between the two germline ends.

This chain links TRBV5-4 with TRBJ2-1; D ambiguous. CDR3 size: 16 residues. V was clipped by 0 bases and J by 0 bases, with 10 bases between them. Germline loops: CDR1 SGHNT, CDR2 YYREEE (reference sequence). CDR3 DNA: TGTGCCAGCAGCTTGGCAGGCGCAGCCTCCTACAATGAGCAGTTCTTC. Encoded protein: CASSLAGAASYNEQFF.

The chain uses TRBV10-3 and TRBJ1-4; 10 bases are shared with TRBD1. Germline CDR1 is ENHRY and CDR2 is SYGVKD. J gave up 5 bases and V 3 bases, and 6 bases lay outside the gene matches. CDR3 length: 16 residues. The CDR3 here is CAISDAAGQGNEKLFF. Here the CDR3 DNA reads TGTGCCATCAGTGATGCGGCGGGACAGGGGAATGAAAAACTGTTTTTT.

The CDR3 sequence: CASSPRGAGGSSNQPQHF. For the CDR3, the DNA is TGTGCCAGCAGCCCCCGGGGGGCAGGGGGATCTAGCAATCAGCCCCAGCATTTT. V gene TRBV28 combines with J gene TRBJ1-5; TRBD1 agrees at 7 bases. Germline V gene data show CDR1 as MDHEN and CDR2 as SYDVKM. V lost 6 bases, J lost 0 bases, and 14 bases stayed unmatched. The CDR3 runs 18 residues. The complete variable domain, with remaining parts taken from reference TRBV28 and TRBJ1-5, reads DVKVTQSSRYLVKRTGEKVFLECVQDMDHENMFWYRQDPGLGLRLIYFSYDVKMKEKGDIPEGYSVSREKKERFSLILESASTNQTSMYLCASSPRGAGGSSNQPQHFGDGTRLSIL.

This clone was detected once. As DNA, the CDR3 is TGTGCCAGCAGTTCACCATCCCATTTATACACTGAAGCTTTCTTT. It translates to CASSSPSHLYTEAFF. The gene calls are TRBV28 and TRBJ1-1; D is unclear. Between the trimmed V and J ends, which lost 4 bases and 3 bases, there was a span of 15 bases. CDR3 length: 15 amino acids. The germline V gene encodes CDR1 MDHEN and CDR2 SYDVKM.

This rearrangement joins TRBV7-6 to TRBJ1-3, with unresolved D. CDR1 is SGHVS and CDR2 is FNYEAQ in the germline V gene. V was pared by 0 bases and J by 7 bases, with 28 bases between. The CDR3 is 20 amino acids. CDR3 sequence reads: CASSLAPPRREQLYWNTIYF. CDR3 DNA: TGTGCCAGCAGCTTAGCCCCCCCGCGTAGGGAGCAACTGTACTGGAACACCATATATTTT.

In nucleotides, the CDR3 is TGTGCCAGCTCACCGCTTAGCGTCACCGGGGAGCTGTTTTTT. Translation: CASSPLSVTGELFF. This rearrangement joins TRBV18 to TRBJ2-2; possibly TRBD2 for D (5 bases). Trimming removed 3 bases from V and 4 bases from J, with 9 bases in between. The CDR3 runs to 14 residues. Germline loops: CDR1 KGHSH, CDR2 LQKENI.

The DNA for the CDR3 is TGTGCCAGCAGCTTGTCAGGGGTAGCAAACACCATATATTTT. Translated: CASSLSGVANTIYF. This rearrangement joins TRBV11-2 to TRBJ1-3; maybe TRBD1 (6 bases). Trimming left V 3 bases short and J 6 bases short, with 12 bases between. Germline V CDR1 and CDR2: SGHAT, FQNNGV. The CDR3 runs 14 residues.